The 30 T cell receptor beta chains listed next were all sequenced from one sample in a study of blood T cell repertoires in COVID-19. Clones were sequenced by immunoSEQ multiplex PCR, and TCRdb holds only the in-frame ones, with some missing. The sample records around 120,000 clones, around nine tenths being singletons. The sample was peripheral blood. These TCRs come from a human donor in a cohort sampled during active COVID-19.

V and J are TRBV28 and TRBJ1-3; perhaps TRBD1 as D (6 bases). The CDR3 contains 15 residues. CDR1 and CDR2 (germline): MDHEN, SYDVKM. V was cut by 4 bases and J by 8 bases, with 18 bases left in between. The chain's CDR3 is CASSSGGQMVYTIYF. The CDR3 nucleotides read TGTGCCAGCAGTTCGGGGGGGCAAATGGTATACACCATATATTTT.

This clone was observed a single time. This sequence joins TRBV5-1 and TRBJ1-4; no clear D. This CDR3 has 14 residues. Germline CDR1 and CDR2: SGHRS and YFSETQ. V was pared by 1 base and J by 0 bases, with 4 bases between. The CDR3 loop is CASSLTATNEKLFF. CDR3 bases: TGCGCCAGCAGCTTGACTGCAACTAATGAAAAACTGTTTTTT.

CDR3 bases: TGCGCCAGCAGCTCCCGGGAGGGGGAGACCCAGTACTTC. Protein product: CASSSREGETQYF. The chain employs TRBV5-1 and TRBJ2-5; TRBD2 agrees at 8 bases. Trimming at V came to 3 bases and at J to 5 bases, leaving 3 bases not matched to a gene. Germline values: CDR1 SGHRS, CDR2 YFSETQ. The length of the CDR3 is 13 residues.

CDR3 residues: CASSDRSGGNYGYTF. CDR3 coding DNA: TGTGCCAGCAGTGATAGATCGGGAGGGAACTATGGCTACACCTTC. This chain uses TRBV6-1 with TRBJ1-2, with D unclear. V was shortened by 3 bases and J by 2 bases, with 13 bases between the two germline ends. There are 15 residues in the CDR3. CDR1 MNHNS and CDR2 SASEGT come from the germline V gene.

The V call is TRBV11-3, the J call TRBJ2-2, with D unresolved. In germline, CDR1 is SGHNT, CDR2 YENEEA. The ends were cut back, 5 bases at V and 3 bases at J, with 4 bases in the middle. The CDR3 has 12 amino acids. CDR3 nucleotides: TGTGCCAGCAGCCCGGACACCGGGGAGCTGTTTTTT. Its protein is CASSPDTGELFF.

This rearrangement joins TRBV27 to TRBJ2-3; TRBD2 agrees at 10 bases. The CDR3 is made up of 16 amino acids. J gave up 4 bases and V 6 bases, and 10 bases lay outside the gene matches. The germline gives CDR1 MNHEY, CDR2 SMNVEV (reference sequence). Here the CDR3 DNA reads TGTGCCAGCAGCCTAGGCTTAGCGGGAGGTGCAGATACGCAGTATTTT. It encodes CASSLGLAGGADTQYF.

The rearrangement links TRBV21-1 to TRBJ2-5; the table's D call of TRBD2 was not tested on the DNA. TRBV21-1 is labeled a pseudogene. This CDR3 is 15 amino acids long. CDR3 protein: CASSRAGDAGETQYF. The CDR3 region has the DNA TGTGCCAGCAGCAGGGCGGGAGATGCGGGGGAGACCCAGTACTTC.

The V and J genes are TRBV27 and TRBJ2-3, with D tentatively TRBD1 (6 bases). Germline-derived CDR1 and CDR2 are MNHEY and SMNVEV (reference sequence). The CDR3 loop spans 15 amino acids. The V and J ends lost 5 bases and 0 bases respectively, with 12 bases between them. CDR3: CASSPLGGSTDTQYF. The CDR3 DNA follows: TGTGCCAGCAGTCCCTTAGGGGGAAGCACAGATACGCAGTATTTT.

The chain combines TRBV5-6 with TRBJ1-1, with D uncertain. The CDR3 length is 13 residues. Trimming cost V 6 bases and J 0 bases, with 9 bases left between them. Germline CDR1 SGHDT, CDR2 YYEEEE. The CDR3 nucleotides read TGTGCCAGCAATTTCGGAGTGAACACTGAAGCTTTCTTT. Protein product: CASNFGVNTEAFF.

The chain uses TRBV7-8 and TRBJ1-3; D is unresolved. Per the germline V gene, CDR1 is SGHVS and CDR2 is FQNEAQ. The CDR3 runs to 16 residues. V lost 2 bases and J lost 0, with 11 bases in between. The CDR3 is CASSLRHSVSGNTIYF. The CDR3 nucleotides read TGTGCCAGCAGCTTACGACACTCAGTCTCTGGAAACACCATATATTTT.

Of note for this clone: Other nucleotide sequences from this sample produce the same CDR3. The chain links TRBV5-1 to TRBJ2-3; D might be TRBD1 (5 bases). This CDR3 has 15 residues. Trimming removed 0 bases at V and 0 bases at J, with 8 bases between. Germline loops: CDR1 SGHRS, CDR2 YFSETQ. The CDR3 reads CASSLDRPSTDTQYF. As DNA, the CDR3 is TGCGCCAGCAGCTTGGACAGGCCGAGCACAGATACGCAGTATTTT.

The genes are TRBV7-9 and TRBJ2-2; D call uncertain. Trimming pared 3 bases from V and 1 base from J, leaving 9 bases between. The CDR3 length is 15 residues. Germline V lookup: CDR1 SEHNR, CDR2 FQNEAQ (reference sequence). CDR3 sequence reads: CASSFARRNTGELFF. For the CDR3, the DNA is TGTGCCAGCAGCTTCGCCCGGAGGAACACCGGGGAGCTGTTTTTT.

The chain recombines TRBV6-5 with TRBJ2-2; perhaps TRBD1 as D (6 bases). This CDR3 comprises 13 residues. CDR1 MNHEY and CDR2 SVGAGI come from the germline V gene. V lost 4 bases to trimming and J lost 8 bases, with 11 bases between them. The CDR3 region has the DNA TGTGCCAGCAGTTTTTGGGGGCAAGGGGAGCTGTTTTTT. It yields the protein CASSFWGQGELFF.

This clone has a handful of counts. The rearrangement joins TRBV5-5 to TRBJ2-5; 7 bases are a match to TRBD1. Germline CDR1 is SGHKS and CDR2 is YYEKEE (reference sequence). The CDR3 extends over 14 amino acids. V lost 0 bases to trimming and J lost 4 bases; unmatched junction nucleotides: 3. The DNA for the CDR3 is TGTGCCAGCAGCTTGGACACAGGGGCAGAGACCCAGTACTTC. Protein sequence: CASSLDTGAETQYF.

The genes are TRBV5-1 and TRBJ2-5; no firm D call. The germline gives CDR1 SGHRS, CDR2 YFSETQ. CDR3 length: 13 amino acids. V dropped 0 bases and J dropped 7 bases, with 10 bases sitting between them. CDR3 sequence (DNA): TGCGCCAGCAGCTTGGCTCAGGCCGGGACCCAGTACTTC. Its translation: CASSLAQAGTQYF.

CDR3 sequence reads: CASSLRQGLTQETQYF. The CDR3, as DNA: TGCGCCAGCAGCTTAAGACAGGGTCTGACCCAAGAGACCCAGTACTTC. The rearrangement uses TRBV5-1 and TRBJ2-5; TRBD1 matches 7 bases. Germline-derived CDR1 and CDR2 are SGHRS and YFSETQ. J lost 1 base, V lost 2 bases, and 8 bases had no gene match. The CDR3 runs 16 residues.

The rearrangement links TRBV4-1 to TRBJ2-1, with a tentative D call TRBD2 (7 bases). The germline V gene has CDR1 MGHRA and CDR2 YSYEKL. This CDR3 spans 16 amino acids. Trimming stripped 1 base from V and 6 bases from J, with 16 bases between. In DNA, the CDR3 is TGCGCCAGCAGCCAAGGGTCTACGGGGGGCCGCAATGAGCAGTTCTTC. This codes for CASSQGSTGGRNEQFF.

This clone was observed at least ten times. Other DNA sequences of this sample code for an identical CDR3. The chain couples TRBV18 to TRBJ2-7; 7 nucleotides line up with TRBD1. Trimming at V came to 3 bases and at J to 1 base, leaving 6 bases not matched to a gene. CDR3 length: 15 amino acids. Germline V CDR1 and CDR2: KGHSH, LQKENI. The CDR3 spells CASSPGAGGSYEQYF. The CDR3 DNA is TGTGCCAGCTCACCGGGGGCAGGGGGATCCTACGAGCAGTACTTC.

The V call is TRBV13, the J call TRBJ2-3; the D gene is possibly TRBD1 (5 bases). CDR1 PRHDT and CDR2 FYEKMQ come from the germline V gene (reference sequence). V was shortened by 2 bases and J by 4 bases, with 10 bases between the two germline ends. The CDR3 is made up of 14 amino acids. In nucleotides, the CDR3 is TGTGCCAGCAGCTTATTAGGGGATCCAGATACGCAGTATTTT. It translates to CASSLLGDPDTQYF.

This chain connects TRBV9 to TRBJ2-4, with TRBD2 matching 8 bases. Germline CDR1 reads SGDLS; CDR2 reads YYNGEE. V shed 3 bases, J shed 6 bases, and the junction held 5 bases outside the gene matches. The CDR3 is 14 residues long. As DNA, the CDR3 is TGTGCCAGCAGCGGAGGACTAGCAGGAAACATTCAGTACTTC. Translating it yields CASSGGLAGNIQYF.

V and J are TRBV5-1 and TRBJ1-1; D might be TRBD1 (5 bases). CDR3 length: 12 amino acids. Per the germline V gene, CDR1 is SGHRS and CDR2 is YFSETQ. The V gene lost 9 bases and the J gene lost 4 bases, with 13 bases spanning the gap. In DNA form, the CDR3 reads TGCGCCACCCGGGAGGGGAGCACTGAAGCTTTCTTT. Residues: CATREGSTEAFF.

This clone occurred a few times. The chain is built from TRBV29-1 and TRBJ2-7; 7 bases agree with TRBD1. The CDR3 extends over 15 amino acids. V was pared by 6 bases and J by 0 bases, with 11 bases of the junction left unmatched. From germline, CDR1 is SQVTM and CDR2 ANQGSEA. The CDR3 DNA sequence: TGCAGCGTGAATATATTGGACAGGACCTCCTACGAGCAGTACTTC. This gives the protein CSVNILDRTSYEQYF.

This chain links TRBV24-1 with TRBJ2-6; tentatively, D is TRBD1 (8 bases). The CDR3 spans 19 residues. The ends were cut back, 4 bases at V and 0 bases at J, with 18 bases in the middle. CDR1 and CDR2 from the germline V gene are KGHDR and SFDVKD. The CDR3: CATSEGAGQENSGANVLTF. The CDR3 coding sequence is TGTGCCACCAGTGAGGGAGCGGGACAGGAAAACTCTGGGGCCAACGTCCTGACTTTC.

The chain is built from TRBV11-2 and TRBJ1-6; no clear D gene. Germline values: CDR1 SGHAT, CDR2 FQNNGV. This CDR3 is built from 13 residues. V lost 4 bases and J 5 bases, leaving 6 bases between the germline ends. CDR3 nucleotides: TGTGCCAGCAGCTATTATGATAATTCACCCCTCCACTTT. Translated, it gives CASSYYDNSPLHF.

J is TRBJ1-5 and V is TRBV11-2, with 7 bases lining up with TRBD1. This CDR3 has 15 amino acids. J was trimmed by 7 bases and V by 5 bases; bases with no gene match: 11. Germline assignment: CDR1 SGHAT and CDR2 FQNNGV. The DNA for the CDR3 is TGTGCCAGCAGCCCACGACAGGGTTCGGACCAGCCCCAGCATTTT. As protein: CASSPRQGSDQPQHF.

The chain carries TRBV7-9 and TRBJ2-7, with D unresolved. The CDR3 spans 14 residues. Looked up from germline, CDR1 is SEHNR and CDR2 is FQNEAQ (reference sequence). V was trimmed by 3 bases and J by 0 bases, leaving 9 bases between them. The CDR3 region is CASSFMGSSYEQYF. In DNA form, the CDR3 reads TGTGCCAGCAGCTTTATGGGCAGCTCCTACGAGCAGTACTTC.

The table lists this clone with a few counts. This rearrangement joins TRBV28 to TRBJ2-5; 8 bases fit TRBD1. CDR3 length: 15 amino acids. Germline CDR1 reads MDHEN; CDR2 reads SYDVKM. Unmatched junction bases numbered 6, after V lost 4 bases and J lost 2 bases. The CDR3 region has the DNA TGTGCCAGCAGTTGGACAGGGTTGTATCAAGAGACCCAGTACTTC. This gives the protein CASSWTGLYQETQYF.

The chain carries TRBV5-3 and TRBJ1-2; 10 bases line up with TRBD1. TRBV5-3 is marked as an open reading frame, function uncertain. V dropped 1 base and J dropped 8; count of bases not matched to a gene: 11. This CDR3 contains 16 residues. The chain's CDR3 is CARSLWPRDRGQGYTF. Here the CDR3 DNA reads TGTGCCAGAAGCTTGTGGCCCCGGGACAGGGGTCAAGGCTACACCTTC.

This clone has only one observation. The rearrangement links TRBV11-3 to TRBJ2-1, with 7 bases aligning to TRBD2. Looked up from germline, CDR1 is SGHNT and CDR2 is YENEEA. This CDR3 is built from 12 residues. V was clipped by 5 bases and J by 7 bases; unmatched bases: 2. The DNA of the CDR3 is TGTGCCAGCAGCGGGACTACTAATGAGCAGTTCTTC. Its protein product is CASSGTTNEQFF. Variable domain in full (rest from reference TRBV11-3 and TRBJ2-1): EAGVVQSPRYKIIEKKQPVAFWCNPISGHNTLYWYLQNLGQGPELLIRYENEEAVDDSQLPKDRFSAERLKGVDSTLKIQPAELGDSAVYLCASSGTTNEQFFGPGTRLTVL.

This chain links TRBV6-1 with TRBJ2-1; no clear D gene. The CDR3 spans 13 residues. The germline gives CDR1 MNHNS, CDR2 SASEGT. With 3 bases removed from V and 15 bases from J, the gap between germline ends came to 18 bases. CDR3 sequence: CASSDHGPSSTFF. CDR3 nucleotides: TGTGCCAGCAGTGACCACGGCCCTAGTTCAACGTTCTTC.